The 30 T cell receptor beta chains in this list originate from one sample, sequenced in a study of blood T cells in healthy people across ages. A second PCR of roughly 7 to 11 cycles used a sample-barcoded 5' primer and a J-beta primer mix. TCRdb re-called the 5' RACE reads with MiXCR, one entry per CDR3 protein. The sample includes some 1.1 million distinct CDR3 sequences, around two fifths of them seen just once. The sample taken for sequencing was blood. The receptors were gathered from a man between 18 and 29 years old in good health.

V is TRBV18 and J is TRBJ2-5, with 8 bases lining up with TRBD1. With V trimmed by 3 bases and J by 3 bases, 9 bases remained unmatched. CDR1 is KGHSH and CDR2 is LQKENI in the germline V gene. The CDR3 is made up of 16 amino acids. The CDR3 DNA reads TGTGCCAGCTCACCTCGTGGCCGGGACAGGAAAGAGACCCAGTACTTC. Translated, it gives CASSPRGRDRKETQYF. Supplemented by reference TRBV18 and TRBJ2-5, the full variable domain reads NAGVMQNPRHLVRRRGQEARLRCSPMKGHSHVYWYRQLPEEGLKFMVYLQKENIIDESGMPKERFSAEFPKEGPSILRIQQVVRGDSAAYFCASSPRGRDRKETQYFGPGTRLLVL.

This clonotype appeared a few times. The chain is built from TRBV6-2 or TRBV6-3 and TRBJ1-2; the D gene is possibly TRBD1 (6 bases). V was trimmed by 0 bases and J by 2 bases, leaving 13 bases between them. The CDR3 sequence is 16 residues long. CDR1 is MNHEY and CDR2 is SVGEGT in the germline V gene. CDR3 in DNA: TGTGCCAGCAGTTACTCGGGGGGGCCCAGCAACTATGGCTACACCTTC. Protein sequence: CASSYSGGPSNYGYTF.

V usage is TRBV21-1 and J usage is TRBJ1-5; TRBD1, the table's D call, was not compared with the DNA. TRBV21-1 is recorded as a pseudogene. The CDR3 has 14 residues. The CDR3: CASSKLGGKQPQHF. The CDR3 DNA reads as TGTGCCAGCAGCAAATTGGGGGGGAAACAGCCCCAGCATTTT.

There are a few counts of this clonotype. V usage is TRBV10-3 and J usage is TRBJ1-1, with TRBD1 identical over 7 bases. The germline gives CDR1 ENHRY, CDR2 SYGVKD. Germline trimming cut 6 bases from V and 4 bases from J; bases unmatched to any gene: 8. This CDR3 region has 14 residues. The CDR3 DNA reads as TGTGCCATCAGGACCGACAGGGAGGCCACTGAAGCTTTCTTT. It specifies CAIRTDREATEAFF.

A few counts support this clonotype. CDR3 residues: CASSLDTGRMNTEAFF. CDR3 in DNA: TGTGCCAGCAGCTTGGATACGGGACGAATGAACACTGAAGCTTTCTTT. The chain links TRBV5-6 to TRBJ1-1, with D possibly matching TRBD1 (5 bases). CDR1 SGHDT and CDR2 YYEEEE come from the germline V gene. The CDR3 runs 16 residues. Trimming pared 0 bases from V and 0 bases from J, leaving 12 bases between.

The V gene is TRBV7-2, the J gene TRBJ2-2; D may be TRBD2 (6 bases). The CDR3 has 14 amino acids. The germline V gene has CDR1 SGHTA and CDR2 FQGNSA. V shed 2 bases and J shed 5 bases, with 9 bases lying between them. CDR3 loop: CASSLKRVTGELFF. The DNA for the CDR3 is TGTGCCAGCAGCTTAAAGCGGGTAACCGGGGAGCTGTTTTTT.

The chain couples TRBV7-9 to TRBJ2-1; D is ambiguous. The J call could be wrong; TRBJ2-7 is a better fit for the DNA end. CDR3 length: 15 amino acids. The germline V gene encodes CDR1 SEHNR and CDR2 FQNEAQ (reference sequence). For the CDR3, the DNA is TGTGCCAGCAGCGTTGAAAGGACCACCTACAATGAGCAGTACTTC. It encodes CASSVERTTYNEQYF.

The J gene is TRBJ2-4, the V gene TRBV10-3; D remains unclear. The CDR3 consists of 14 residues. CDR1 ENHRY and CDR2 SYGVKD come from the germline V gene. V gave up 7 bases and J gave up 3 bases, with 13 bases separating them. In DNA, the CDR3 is TGTGCCATCACCCCGGACGAACGCAAAAACATTCAGTACTTC. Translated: CAITPDERKNIQYF.

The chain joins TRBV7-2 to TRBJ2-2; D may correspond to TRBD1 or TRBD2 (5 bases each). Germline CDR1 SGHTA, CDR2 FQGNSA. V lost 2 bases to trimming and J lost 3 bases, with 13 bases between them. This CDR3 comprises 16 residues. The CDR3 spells CASSLSSGTHTGELFF. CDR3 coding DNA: TGTGCCAGCAGCTTATCATCCGGGACCCACACCGGGGAGCTGTTTTTT.

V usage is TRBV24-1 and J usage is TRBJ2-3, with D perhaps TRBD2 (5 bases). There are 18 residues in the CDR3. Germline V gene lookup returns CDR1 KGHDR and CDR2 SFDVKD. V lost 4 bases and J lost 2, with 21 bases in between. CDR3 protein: CATSEGRRSHWVTDTQYF. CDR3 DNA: TGTGCCACCAGTGAGGGCCGGAGGTCACATTGGGTCACAGATACGCAGTATTTT.

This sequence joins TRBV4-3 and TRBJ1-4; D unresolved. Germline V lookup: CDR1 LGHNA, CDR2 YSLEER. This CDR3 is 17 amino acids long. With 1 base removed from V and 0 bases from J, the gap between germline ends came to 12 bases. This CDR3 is CASSQVPAVSTNEKLFF. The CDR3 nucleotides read TGCGCCAGCAGCCAAGTCCCCGCCGTCTCAACTAATGAAAAACTGTTTTTT.

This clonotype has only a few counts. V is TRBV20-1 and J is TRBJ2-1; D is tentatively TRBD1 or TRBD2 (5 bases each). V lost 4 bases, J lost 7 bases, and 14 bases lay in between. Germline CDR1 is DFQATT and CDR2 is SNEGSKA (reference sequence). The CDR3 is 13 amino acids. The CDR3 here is CSATEGRENEQFF. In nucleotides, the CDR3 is TGCAGTGCTACAGAGGGGAGAGAGAATGAGCAGTTCTTC.

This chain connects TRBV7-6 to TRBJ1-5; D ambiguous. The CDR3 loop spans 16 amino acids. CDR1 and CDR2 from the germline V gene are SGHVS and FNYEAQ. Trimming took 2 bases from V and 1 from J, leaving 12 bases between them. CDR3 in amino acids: CASSLFEGGSNQPQHF. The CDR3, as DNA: TGTGCCAGCAGCTTATTTGAGGGTGGGAGCAATCAGCCCCAGCATTTT.

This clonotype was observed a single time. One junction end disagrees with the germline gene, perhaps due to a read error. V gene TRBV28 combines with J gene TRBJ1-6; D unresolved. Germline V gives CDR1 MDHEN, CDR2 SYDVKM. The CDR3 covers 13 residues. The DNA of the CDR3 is TGTGCCAGCAGTCGACTTGGGTATTCACCCTTCCACTTT. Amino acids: CASSRLGYSPFHF.

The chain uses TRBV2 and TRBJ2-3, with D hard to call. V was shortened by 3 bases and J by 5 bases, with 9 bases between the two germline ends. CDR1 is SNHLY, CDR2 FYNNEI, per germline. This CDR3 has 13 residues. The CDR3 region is CASSDWQLDTQYF. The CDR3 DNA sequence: TGTGCCAGCAGTGATTGGCAGCTAGATACGCAGTATTTT.

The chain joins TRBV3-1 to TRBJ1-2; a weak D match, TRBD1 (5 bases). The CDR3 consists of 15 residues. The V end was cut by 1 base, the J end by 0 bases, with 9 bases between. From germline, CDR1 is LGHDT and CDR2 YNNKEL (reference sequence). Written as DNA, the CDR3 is TGTGCCAGCAGCCAAGGTTCACAGGCTAACTATGGCTACACCTTC. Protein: CASSQGSQANYGYTF.

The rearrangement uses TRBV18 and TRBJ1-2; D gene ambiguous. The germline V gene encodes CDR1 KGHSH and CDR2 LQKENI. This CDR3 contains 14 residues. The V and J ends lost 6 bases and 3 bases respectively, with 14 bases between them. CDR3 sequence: CASSVDRADYGYTF. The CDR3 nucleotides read TGTGCCAGCTCCGTAGACCGGGCCGACTATGGCTACACCTTC.

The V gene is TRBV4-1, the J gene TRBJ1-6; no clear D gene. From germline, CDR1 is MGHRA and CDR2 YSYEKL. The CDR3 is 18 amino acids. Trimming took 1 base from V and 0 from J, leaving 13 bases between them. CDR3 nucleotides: TGCGCCAGCAGCCAAGGCCCGGGCTGGAGCTCCTATAATTCACCCCTCCACTTT. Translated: CASSQGPGWSSYNSPLHF.

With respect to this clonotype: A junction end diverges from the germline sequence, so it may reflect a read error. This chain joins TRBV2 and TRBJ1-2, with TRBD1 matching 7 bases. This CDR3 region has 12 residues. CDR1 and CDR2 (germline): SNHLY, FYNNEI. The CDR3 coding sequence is TGTGCCGGCAGTGAACAGGGGAATGGCTACACCTTC. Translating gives CAGSEQGNGYTF.

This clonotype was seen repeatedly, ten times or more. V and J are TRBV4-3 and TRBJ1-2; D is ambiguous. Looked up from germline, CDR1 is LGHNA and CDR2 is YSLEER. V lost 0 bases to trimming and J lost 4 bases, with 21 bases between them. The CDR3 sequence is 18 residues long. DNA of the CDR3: TGCGCCAGCAGCCAAGATAATTCGTGGGCGACACAAACCTATGGCTACACCTTC. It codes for CASSQDNSWATQTYGYTF.

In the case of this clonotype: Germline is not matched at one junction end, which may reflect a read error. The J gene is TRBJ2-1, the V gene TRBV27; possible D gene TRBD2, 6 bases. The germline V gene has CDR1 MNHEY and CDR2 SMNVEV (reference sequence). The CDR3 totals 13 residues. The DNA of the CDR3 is TGTGCCAGCACTGGGCGGGGCTCCAATGCGCAGTTCTTC. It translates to CASTGRGSNAQFF.

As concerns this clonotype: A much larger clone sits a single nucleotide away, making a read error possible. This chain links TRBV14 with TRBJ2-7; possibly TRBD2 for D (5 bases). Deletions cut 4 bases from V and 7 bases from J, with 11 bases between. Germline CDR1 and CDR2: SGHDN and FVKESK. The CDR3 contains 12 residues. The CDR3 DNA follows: TGTGCCAGCAGCCGCGGGTACAATGAGCAGTACTTC. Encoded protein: CASSRGYNEQYF.

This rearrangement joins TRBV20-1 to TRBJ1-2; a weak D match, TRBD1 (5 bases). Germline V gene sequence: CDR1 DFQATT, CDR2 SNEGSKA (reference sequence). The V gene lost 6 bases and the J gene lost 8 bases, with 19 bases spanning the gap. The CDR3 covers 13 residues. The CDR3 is CSAQWYGAGGYTF. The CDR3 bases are TGCAGTGCCCAATGGTACGGGGCTGGCGGCTACACCTTC.

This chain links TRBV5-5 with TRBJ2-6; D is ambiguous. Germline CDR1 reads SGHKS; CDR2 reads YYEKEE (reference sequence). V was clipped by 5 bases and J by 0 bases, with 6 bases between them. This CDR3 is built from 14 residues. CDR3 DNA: TGTGCCAGCAGGGTTGACTCTGGGGCCAACGTCCTGACTTTC. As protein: CASRVDSGANVLTF.

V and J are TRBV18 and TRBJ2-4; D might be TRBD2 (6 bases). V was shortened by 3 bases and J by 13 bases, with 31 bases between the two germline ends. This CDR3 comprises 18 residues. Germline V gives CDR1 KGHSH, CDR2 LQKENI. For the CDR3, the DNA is TGTGCCAGCTCACCCAGAGATGGGGACCGGGGGAAGACTAATGAGCAGTACTTC. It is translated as CASSPRDGDRGKTNEQYF.

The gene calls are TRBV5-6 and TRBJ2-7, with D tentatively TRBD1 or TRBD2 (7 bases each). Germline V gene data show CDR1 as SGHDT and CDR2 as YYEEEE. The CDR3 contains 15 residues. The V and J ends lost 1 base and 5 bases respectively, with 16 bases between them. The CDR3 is CASSLRLGGGDEQYF. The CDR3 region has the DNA TGTGCCAGCAGCTTGAGATTGGGAGGGGGCGACGAGCAGTACTTC.

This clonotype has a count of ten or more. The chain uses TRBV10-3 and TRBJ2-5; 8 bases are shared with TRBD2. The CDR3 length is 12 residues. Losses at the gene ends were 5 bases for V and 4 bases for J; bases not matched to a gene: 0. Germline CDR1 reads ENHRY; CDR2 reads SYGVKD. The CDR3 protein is CAISTSGETQYF. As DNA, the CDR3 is TGTGCCATCAGTACTAGCGGAGAGACCCAGTACTTC.

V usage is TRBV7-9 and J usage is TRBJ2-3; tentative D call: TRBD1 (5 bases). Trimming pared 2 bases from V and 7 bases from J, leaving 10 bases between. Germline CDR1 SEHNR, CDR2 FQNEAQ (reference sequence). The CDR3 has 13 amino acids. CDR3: CASSLSGPNTQYF. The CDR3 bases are TGTGCCAGCAGCTTATCAGGGCCAAATACGCAGTATTTT.

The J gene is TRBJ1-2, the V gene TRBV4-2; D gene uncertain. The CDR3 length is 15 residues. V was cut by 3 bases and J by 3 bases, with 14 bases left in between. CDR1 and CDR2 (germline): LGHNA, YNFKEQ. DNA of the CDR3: TGTGCCAGCAGCCAGTGGGAGTGGCATTACTATGGCTACACCTTC. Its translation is CASSQWEWHYYGYTF.

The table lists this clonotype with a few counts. The CDR3 loop reads CASSLVRTGANYGYTF. In DNA, the CDR3 is TGTGCCAGCAGCTTAGTTCGGACAGGAGCTAACTATGGCTACACCTTC. The chain combines TRBV7-2 with TRBJ1-2, with 7 bases matching TRBD1. Germline trimming cut 1 base from V and 0 bases from J; bases unmatched to any gene: 5. Germline V lookup: CDR1 SGHTA, CDR2 FQGNSA. The CDR3 runs to 16 residues.